This T cell receptor beta chain was obtained from a study of T-cell reconstitution after alpha-beta-depleted transplantation in children (dated by TCRdb to the mid-2010s). Broadly, across the study: Using TCR repertoire profiling, the study followed T-cell immune reconstitution in a quantitative way in children after TCRalphabeta/CD19-depleted allogeneic hematopoietic cell transplantation.

Receptor libraries were prepared by PCR. Sequencing was carried out with an Illumina HiSeq 2500. To normalize quantification of the TCRbeta repertoire, the TCR libraries were built with molecular barcoding that relied on unique molecular identifiers. TCRdb reran the public reads through fastp at Q25 and MiXCR, keeping productive beta chains. Identical CDR3 proteins give one entry, which carries the most common genes and DNA. The sample includes around 480,000 distinct CDR3 sequences, with 30% to 35% observed a single time. The ten most abundant clones make up around 2.5% of the sample. The CDR3 starts with the cysteine, ends with the phenylalanine, and has 15 residues. The DNA shown is the 45-base CDR3, in frame from base 1. Compared with germline, V lacks 6 bases and J lacks 5 bases; bases without a gene match: 10. This clonotype was seen only a few times. Its cognate antigen has yet to be identified. No base quality information exists; no much larger clone differs at one position.

The receptor was isolated from a human donor who donated a stem cell graft to a child with aplastic anemia. The chain is encoded by TRBV12-3 or TRBV12-4 joined to TRBJ2-7; TRBD1 agrees with 10 junctional bases. Sequencing used PBMCs from the stem cell graft donor, obtained from the stem cell graft. This receptor carries the CDR3 CASSPAGTGVHEQYF. The nucleotides read TGTGCCAGCAGCCCGGCCGGGACAGGGGTCCACGAGCAGTACTTC.